The text below deals with one T cell receptor beta chain. Its matching antigen is unknown. Using immunoSEQ multiplex PCR, the repertoire was profiled, and TCRdb retains in-frame clones only, with some absent. This sample has about 160,000 clones, with 85% to 90% found just once. The sample belongs to a study of cytomegalovirus exposure and HLA in healthy donors. Overall study findings and caveats: There were under 200 TCR beta chains listed as cytomegalovirus-associated. The finding came from a later analysis; first-cohort TCR clusters tended to co-occur in the 110 or so validation repertoires.

This sequence originates from a woman younger than 35 in good health and CMV-seropositive. Sequenced input: PBMCs.

Here the CDR3 reads CASSSGQIQNTGELFF. CDR3 nucleotide sequence: TGTGCCAGCAGCTCGGGACAGATTCAGAACACCGGGGAGCTGTTTTTT. The chain is built from TRBV7-3 and TRBJ2-2; 7 bases align to TRBD1. V trimming: 4 bases; J trimming: 1 base; junction bases outside the gene matches: 6. Per germline, CDR1 SGHTA and CDR2 FQGTGA. The CDR3 sequence is 16 residues long.